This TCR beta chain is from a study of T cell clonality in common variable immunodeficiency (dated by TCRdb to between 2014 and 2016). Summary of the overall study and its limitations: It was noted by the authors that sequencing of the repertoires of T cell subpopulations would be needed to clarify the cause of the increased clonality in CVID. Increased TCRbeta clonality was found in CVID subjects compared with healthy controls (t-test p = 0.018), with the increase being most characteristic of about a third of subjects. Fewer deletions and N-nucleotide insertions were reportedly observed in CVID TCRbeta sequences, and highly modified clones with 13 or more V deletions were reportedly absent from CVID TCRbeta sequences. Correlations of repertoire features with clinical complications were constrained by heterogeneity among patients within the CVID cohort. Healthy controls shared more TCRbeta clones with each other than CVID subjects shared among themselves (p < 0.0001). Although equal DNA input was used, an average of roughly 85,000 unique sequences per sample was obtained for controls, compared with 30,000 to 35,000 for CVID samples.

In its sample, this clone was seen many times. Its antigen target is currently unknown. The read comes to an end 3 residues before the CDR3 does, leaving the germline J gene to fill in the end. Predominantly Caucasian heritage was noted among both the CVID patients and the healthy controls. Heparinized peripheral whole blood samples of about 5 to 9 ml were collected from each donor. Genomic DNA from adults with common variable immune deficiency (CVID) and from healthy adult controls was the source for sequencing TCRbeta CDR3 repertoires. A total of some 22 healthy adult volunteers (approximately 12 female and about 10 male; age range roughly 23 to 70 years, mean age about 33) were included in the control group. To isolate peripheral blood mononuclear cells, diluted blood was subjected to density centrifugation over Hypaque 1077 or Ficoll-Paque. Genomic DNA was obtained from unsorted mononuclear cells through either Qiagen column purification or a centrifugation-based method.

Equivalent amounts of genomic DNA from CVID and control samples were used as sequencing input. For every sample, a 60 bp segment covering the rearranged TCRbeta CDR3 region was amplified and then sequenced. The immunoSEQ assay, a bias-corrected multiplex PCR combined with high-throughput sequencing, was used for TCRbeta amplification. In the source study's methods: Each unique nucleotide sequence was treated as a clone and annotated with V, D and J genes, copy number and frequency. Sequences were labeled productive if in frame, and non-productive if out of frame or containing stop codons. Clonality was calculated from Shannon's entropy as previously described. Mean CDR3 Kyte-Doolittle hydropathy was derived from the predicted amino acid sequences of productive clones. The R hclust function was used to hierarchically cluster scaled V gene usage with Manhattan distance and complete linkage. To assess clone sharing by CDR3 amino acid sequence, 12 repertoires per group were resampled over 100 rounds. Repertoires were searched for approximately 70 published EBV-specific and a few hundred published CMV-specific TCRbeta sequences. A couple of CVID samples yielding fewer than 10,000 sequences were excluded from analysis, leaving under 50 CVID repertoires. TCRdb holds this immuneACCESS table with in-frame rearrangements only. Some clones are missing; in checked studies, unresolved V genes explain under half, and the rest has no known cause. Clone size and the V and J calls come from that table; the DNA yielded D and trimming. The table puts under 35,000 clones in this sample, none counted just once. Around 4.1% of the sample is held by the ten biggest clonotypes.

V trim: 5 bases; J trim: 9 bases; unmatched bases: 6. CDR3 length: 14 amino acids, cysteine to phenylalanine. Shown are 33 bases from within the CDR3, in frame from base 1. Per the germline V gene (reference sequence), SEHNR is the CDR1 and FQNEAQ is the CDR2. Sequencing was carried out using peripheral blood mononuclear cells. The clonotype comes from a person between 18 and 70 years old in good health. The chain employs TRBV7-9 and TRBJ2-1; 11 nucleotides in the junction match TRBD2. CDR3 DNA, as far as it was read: TGTGCCAGCAGCCCTAGCGGGAGGATATTTGAG. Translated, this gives CASSPSGRIFE. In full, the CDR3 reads CASSPSGRIFEQFF.